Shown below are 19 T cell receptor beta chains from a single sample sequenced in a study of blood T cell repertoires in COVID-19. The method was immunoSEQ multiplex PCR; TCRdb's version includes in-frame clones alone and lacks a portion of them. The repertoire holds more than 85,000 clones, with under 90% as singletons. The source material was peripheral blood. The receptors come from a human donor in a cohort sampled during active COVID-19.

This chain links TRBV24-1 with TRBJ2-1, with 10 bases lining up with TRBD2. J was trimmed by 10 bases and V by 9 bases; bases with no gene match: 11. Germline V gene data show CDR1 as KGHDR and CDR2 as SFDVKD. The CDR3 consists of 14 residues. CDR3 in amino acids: CATQSGRVSGEQFF. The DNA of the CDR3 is TGTGCCACCCAGAGCGGGAGGGTCTCTGGGGAGCAGTTCTTC.

The CDR3 DNA reads as TGTGCCAGCAATGGACTAGCGGGAGGTCGAAACACCGGGGAGCTGTTTTTT. Amino acid sequence: CASNGLAGGRNTGELFF. The chain combines TRBV2 with TRBJ2-2, with TRBD2 matching 14 bases. With 7 bases clipped from V and 2 bases from J, the junction kept 6 bases outside the gene matches. The germline CDR1 and CDR2 sequences are SNHLY and FYNNEI. The CDR3 is 17 residues long.

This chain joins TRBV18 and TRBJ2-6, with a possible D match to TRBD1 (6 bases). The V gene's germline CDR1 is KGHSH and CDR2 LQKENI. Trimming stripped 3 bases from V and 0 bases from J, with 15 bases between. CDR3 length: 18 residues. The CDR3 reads CASSPPTGPSSGANVLTF. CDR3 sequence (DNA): TGTGCCAGCTCACCGCCGACAGGACCAAGCTCTGGGGCCAACGTCCTGACTTTC.

CDR3 nucleotides: TGTGCCAGCAGAGGGACAGCCTACGAGCAGTACTTC. This sequence encodes CASRGTAYEQYF. The V gene is TRBV6-5, the J gene TRBJ2-7; 7 bases line up with TRBD1. The CDR3 has 12 residues. Looked up from germline, CDR1 is MNHEY and CDR2 is SVGAGI. Trimming took 6 bases from V and 2 from J; bases not matched to a gene: 1.

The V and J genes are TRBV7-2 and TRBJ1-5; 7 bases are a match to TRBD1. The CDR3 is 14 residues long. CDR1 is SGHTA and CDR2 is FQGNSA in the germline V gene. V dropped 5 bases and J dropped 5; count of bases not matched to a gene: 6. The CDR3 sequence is CASSGVGGDQPQHF. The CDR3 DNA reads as TGTGCCAGCAGCGGGGTAGGGGGCGATCAGCCCCAGCATTTT.

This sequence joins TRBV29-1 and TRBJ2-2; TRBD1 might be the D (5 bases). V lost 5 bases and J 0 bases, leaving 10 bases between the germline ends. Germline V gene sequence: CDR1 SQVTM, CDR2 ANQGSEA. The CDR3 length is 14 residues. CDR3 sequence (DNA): TGCAGCGTTCTGCCAGGGCCGAACACCGGGGAGCTGTTTTTT. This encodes CSVLPGPNTGELFF.

The CDR3 bases are TGTGCCAGCAGTCCTAAGTACGGCTTCCACAGAGGCACAGATACGCAGTATTTT. This gives the protein CASSPKYGFHRGTDTQYF. The chain links TRBV2 to TRBJ2-3; D not resolved. Trimming removed 5 bases from V and 1 base from J, with 22 bases in between. CDR3 length: 18 residues. The germline gives CDR1 SNHLY, CDR2 FYNNEI. Together with reference TRBV2 and TRBJ2-3, the CDR3 gives the full variable domain: EPEVTQTPSHQVTQMGQEVILRCVPISNHLYFYWYRQILGQKVEFLVSFYNNEISEKSEIFDDQFSVERPDGSNFTLKIRSTKLEDSAMYFCASSPKYGFHRGTDTQYFGPGTRLTVL.

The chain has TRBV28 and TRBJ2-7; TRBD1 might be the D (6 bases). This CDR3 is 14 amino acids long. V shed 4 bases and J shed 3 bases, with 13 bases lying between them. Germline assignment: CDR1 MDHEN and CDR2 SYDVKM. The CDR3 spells CASSSGQMSYEQYF. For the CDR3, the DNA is TGTGCCAGCAGTTCCGGACAGATGAGCTACGAGCAGTACTTC.

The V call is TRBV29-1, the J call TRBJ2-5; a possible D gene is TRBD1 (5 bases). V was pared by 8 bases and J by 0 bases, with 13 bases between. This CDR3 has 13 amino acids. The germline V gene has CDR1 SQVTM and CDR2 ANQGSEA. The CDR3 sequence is CSTKKGNQETQYF. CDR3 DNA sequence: TGCAGCACTAAGAAGGGGAACCAAGAGACCCAGTACTTC.

In nucleotides, the CDR3 is TGTGCCAGTAGTTCCGGGACAGGCGCTTATAGCAATCAGCCCCAGCATTTT. Protein product: CASSSGTGAYSNQPQHF. The V call is TRBV19, the J call TRBJ1-5, with 8 bases fitting TRBD1. Germline trimming cut 5 bases from V and 0 bases from J; bases unmatched to any gene: 9. Germline V lookup: CDR1 LNHDA, CDR2 SQIVND (reference sequence). The CDR3 loop spans 17 amino acids.

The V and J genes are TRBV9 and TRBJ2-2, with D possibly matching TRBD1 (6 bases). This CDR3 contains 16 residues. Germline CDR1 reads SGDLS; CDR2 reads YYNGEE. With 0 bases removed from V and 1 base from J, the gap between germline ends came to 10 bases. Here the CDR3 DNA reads TGTGCCAGCAGCGTAGTGGGACACCTGAACACCGGGGAGCTGTTTTTT. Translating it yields CASSVVGHLNTGELFF.

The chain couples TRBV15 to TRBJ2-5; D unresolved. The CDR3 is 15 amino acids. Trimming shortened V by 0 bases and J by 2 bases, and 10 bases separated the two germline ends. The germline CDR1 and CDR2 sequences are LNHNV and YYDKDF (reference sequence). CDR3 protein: CATSRDLVRQETQYF. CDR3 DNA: TGTGCCACCAGCAGAGACCTAGTGAGGCAAGAGACCCAGTACTTC.

This chain's CDR3 is CASSIAKTANTEAFF. The DNA for the CDR3 is TGTGCCAGTAGTATAGCCAAGACAGCGAACACTGAAGCTTTCTTT. The chain employs TRBV19 and TRBJ1-1; tentatively, D is TRBD1 (5 bases). Trimming took off 1 base at V and 1 base at J, with 10 bases between the two ends. The CDR3 has 15 amino acids. Germline V gene data show CDR1 as LNHDA and CDR2 as SQIVND (reference sequence). Variable domain in full (rest from reference TRBV19 and TRBJ1-1): DGGITQSPKYLFRKEGQNVTLSCEQNLNHDAMYWYRQDPGQGLRLIYYSQIVNDFQKGDIAEGYSVSREKKESFPLTVTSAQKNPTAFYLCASSIAKTANTEAFFGQGTRLTVV.

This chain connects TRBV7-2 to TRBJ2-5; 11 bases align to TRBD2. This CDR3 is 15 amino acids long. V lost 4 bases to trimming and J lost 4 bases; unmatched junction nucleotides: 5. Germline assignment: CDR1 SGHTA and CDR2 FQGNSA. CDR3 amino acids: CASSSGTSGIETQYF. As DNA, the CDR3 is TGTGCCAGCAGCTCCGGGACTAGCGGCATAGAGACCCAGTACTTC. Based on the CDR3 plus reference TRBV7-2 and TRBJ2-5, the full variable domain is GAGVSQSPSNKVTEKGKDVELRCDPISGHTALYWYRQSLGQGLEFLIYFQGNSAPDKSGLPSDRFSAERTGGSVSTLTIQRTQQEDSAVYLCASSSGTSGIETQYFGPGTRLLVL.

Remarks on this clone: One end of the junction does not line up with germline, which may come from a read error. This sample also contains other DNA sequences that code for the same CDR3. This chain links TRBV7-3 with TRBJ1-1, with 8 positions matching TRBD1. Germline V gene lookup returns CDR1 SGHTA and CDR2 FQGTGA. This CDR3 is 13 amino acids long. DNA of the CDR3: TGTGCCAGCAGCCTAACAGGGGGCACTGAAGCTTTCTTT. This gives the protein CASSLTGGTEAFF.

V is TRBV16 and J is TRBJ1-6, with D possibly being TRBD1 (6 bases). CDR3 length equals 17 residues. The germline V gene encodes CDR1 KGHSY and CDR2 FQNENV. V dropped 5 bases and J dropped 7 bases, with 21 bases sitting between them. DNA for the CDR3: TGTGCCAGCAGCACCCAAACAGGGCGCGGGGGGAATTCACCCCTCCACTTT. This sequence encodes CASSTQTGRGGNSPLHF.

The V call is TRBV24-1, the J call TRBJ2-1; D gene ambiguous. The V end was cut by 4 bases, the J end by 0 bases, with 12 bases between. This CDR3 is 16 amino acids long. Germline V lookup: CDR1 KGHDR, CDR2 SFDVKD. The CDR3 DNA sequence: TGTGCCACCAGTGACCAAATCGGTGGCTCCTACAATGAGCAGTTCTTC. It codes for CATSDQIGGSYNEQFF.

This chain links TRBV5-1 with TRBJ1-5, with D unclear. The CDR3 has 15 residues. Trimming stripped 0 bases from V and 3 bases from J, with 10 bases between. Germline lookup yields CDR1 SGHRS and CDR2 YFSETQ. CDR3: CASSLDGGDNQPQHF. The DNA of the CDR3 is TGCGCCAGCAGCTTGGACGGCGGGGACAATCAGCCCCAGCATTTT.

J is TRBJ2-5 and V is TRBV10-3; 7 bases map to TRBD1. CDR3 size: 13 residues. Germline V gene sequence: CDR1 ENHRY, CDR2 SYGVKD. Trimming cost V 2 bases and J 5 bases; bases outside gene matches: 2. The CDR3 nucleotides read TGTGCCATCAGTGAGACAGGGGCTGAGACCCAGTACTTC. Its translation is CAISETGAETQYF.